Below, 2 T cell receptor beta chains from the same sample are listed, as sequenced in a study of cytomegalovirus exposure and HLA in healthy donors. PCR was performed using 60 Vbeta and 13 Jbeta primers. Produced via immunoSEQ multiplex PCR; TCRdb's table is partial and in-frame only. Here the sample spans 99,000 or so clones, over 65% being singletons. The sequenced sample was PBMCs. The origin of the receptors is a man between 60 and 70 years old in good health and CMV-seropositive.

This chain uses TRBV7-9 with TRBJ1-1; 8 bases are a match to TRBD1. The CDR3 sequence is 12 residues long. Germline CDR1 and CDR2: SEHNR and FQNEAQ (reference sequence). The V segment lost 5 bases and the J segment 10 bases; nucleotides outside the gene matches: 6. The CDR3 DNA follows: TGTGCCAGCAGCCTGACCAGGGGGCTAGCTTTCTTT. Translated, it gives CASSLTRGLAFF.

This clone was counted once. This chain links TRBV7-2 with TRBJ2-7, with a tentative D call TRBD2 (5 bases). Trimming cost V 6 bases and J 7 bases, with 16 bases left between them. The CDR3 is made up of 13 amino acids. Germline-derived CDR1 and CDR2 are SGHTA and FQGNSA. The DNA for the CDR3 is TGTGCCAGCAGACCGTCAGGAGGTTATGAGCAGTACTTC. Translation gives CASRPSGGYEQYF.